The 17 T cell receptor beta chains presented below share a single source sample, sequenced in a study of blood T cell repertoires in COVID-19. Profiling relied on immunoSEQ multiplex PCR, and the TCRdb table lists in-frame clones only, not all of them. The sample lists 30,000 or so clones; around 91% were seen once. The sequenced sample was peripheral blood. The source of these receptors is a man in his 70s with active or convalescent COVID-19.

The CDR3 DNA reads as TGTGCCAGCAGCGGGACAGGAGGTCTTGGTCAGCCCCAGCATTTT. Protein product: CASSGTGGLGQPQHF. The chain employs TRBV6-5 and TRBJ1-5; 8 bases match TRBD1. The CDR3 length is 15 residues. The J segment lost 6 bases and the V segment lost 6 bases, leaving 10 bases of the junction unmatched. CDR1 is MNHEY and CDR2 is SVGAGI in the germline V gene.

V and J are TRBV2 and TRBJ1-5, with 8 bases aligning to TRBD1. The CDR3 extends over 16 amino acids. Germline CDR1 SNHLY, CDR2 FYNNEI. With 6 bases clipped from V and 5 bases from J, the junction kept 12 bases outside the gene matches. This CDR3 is CASRYMTGAGDQPQHF. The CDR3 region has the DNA TGTGCCAGCAGATATATGACAGGGGCCGGGGATCAGCCCCAGCATTTT.

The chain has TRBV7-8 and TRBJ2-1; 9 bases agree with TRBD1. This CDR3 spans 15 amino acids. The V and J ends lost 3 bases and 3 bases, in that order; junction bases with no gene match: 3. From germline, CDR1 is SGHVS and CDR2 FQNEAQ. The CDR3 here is CASSLGTGSYNEQFF. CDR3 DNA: TGTGCCAGCAGCTTGGGGACAGGGAGCTACAATGAGCAGTTCTTC. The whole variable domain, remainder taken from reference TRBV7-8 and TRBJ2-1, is GAGVSQSPRYKVAKRGQDVALRCDPISGHVSLFWYQQALGQGPEFLTYFQNEAQLDKSGLPSDRFFAERPEGSVSTLKIQRTQQEDSAVYLCASSLGTGSYNEQFFGPGTRLTVL.

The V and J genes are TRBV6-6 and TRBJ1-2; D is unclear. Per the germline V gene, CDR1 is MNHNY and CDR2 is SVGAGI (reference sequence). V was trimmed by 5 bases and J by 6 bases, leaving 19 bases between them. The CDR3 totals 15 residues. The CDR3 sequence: CASSHGGVLVNGYTF. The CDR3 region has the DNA TGTGCCAGCAGTCACGGCGGGGTGTTGGTAAATGGCTACACCTTC.

As DNA, the CDR3 is TGTGCCAGCAGTCCAGTCGCCGGGACTAGACACACCGGGGAGCTGTTTTTT. The encoded protein is CASSPVAGTRHTGELFF. The chain joins TRBV6-2 or TRBV6-3 to TRBJ2-2; 8 bases line up with TRBD2. Germline V gene data show CDR1 as MNHEY and CDR2 as SVGEGT. The CDR3 extends over 17 amino acids. Unmatched junction bases numbered 11, after V lost 5 bases and J lost 3 bases.

For the CDR3, the DNA is TGCGCCAGCAGCTTGGGTGGCGGGGACTACAATGAGCAGTTCTTC. It is translated as CASSLGGGDYNEQFF. The J gene is TRBJ2-1, the V gene TRBV5-1; D might be TRBD2 (6 bases). Germline lookup yields CDR1 SGHRS and CDR2 YFSETQ. Trimming removed 0 bases from V and 3 bases from J, with 10 bases in between. The CDR3 runs to 15 residues. The variable domain in full, with the rest retrieved from reference TRBV5-1 and TRBJ2-1, is KAGVTQTPRYLIKTRGQQVTLSCSPISGHRSVSWYQQTPGQGLQFLFEYFSETQRNKGNFPGRFSGRQFSNSRSEMNVSTLELGDSALYLCASSLGGGDYNEQFFGPGTRLTVL.

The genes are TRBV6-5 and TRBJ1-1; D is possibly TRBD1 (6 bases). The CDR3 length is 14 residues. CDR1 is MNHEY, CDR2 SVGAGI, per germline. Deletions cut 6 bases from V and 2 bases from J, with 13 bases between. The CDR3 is CASRVDRTNTEAFF. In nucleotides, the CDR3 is TGTGCCAGCAGGGTCGACAGGACTAACACTGAAGCTTTCTTT.

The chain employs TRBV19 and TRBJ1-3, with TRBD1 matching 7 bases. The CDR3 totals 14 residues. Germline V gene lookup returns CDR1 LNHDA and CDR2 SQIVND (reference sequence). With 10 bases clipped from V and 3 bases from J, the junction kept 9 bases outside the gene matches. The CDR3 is CATIGTAFGNTIYF. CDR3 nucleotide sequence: TGTGCCACAATAGGGACAGCATTTGGAAACACCATATATTTT. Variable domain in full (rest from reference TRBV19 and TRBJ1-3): DGGITQSPKYLFRKEGQNVTLSCEQNLNHDAMYWYRQDPGQGLRLIYYSQIVNDFQKGDIAEGYSVSREKKESFPLTVTSAQKNPTAFYLCATIGTAFGNTIYFGEGSWLTVV.

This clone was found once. CDR3 loop: CASSLSSGFGNTIYF. The DNA of the CDR3 is TGTGCCAGCAGTTTATCATCAGGGTTCGGAAACACCATATATTTT. This sequence joins TRBV27 and TRBJ1-3; D might be TRBD1 (5 bases). Germline loops: CDR1 MNHEY, CDR2 SMNVEV (reference sequence). V was clipped by 0 bases and J by 4 bases, with 10 bases between them. This CDR3 is built from 15 residues.

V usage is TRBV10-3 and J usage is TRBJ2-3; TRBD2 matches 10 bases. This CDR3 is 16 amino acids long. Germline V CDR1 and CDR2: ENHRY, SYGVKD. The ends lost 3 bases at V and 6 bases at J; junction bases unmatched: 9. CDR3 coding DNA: TGTGCCATCAGTGATACTAGCGGGGCTTCAGCGGATACGCAGTATTTT. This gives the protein CAISDTSGASADTQYF.

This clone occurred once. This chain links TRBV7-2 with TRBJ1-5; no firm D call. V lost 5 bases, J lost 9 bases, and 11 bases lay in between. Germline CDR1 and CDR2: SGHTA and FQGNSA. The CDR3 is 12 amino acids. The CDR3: CASSGREGPQHF. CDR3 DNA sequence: TGTGCCAGCAGCGGACGAGAGGGGCCCCAGCATTTT.

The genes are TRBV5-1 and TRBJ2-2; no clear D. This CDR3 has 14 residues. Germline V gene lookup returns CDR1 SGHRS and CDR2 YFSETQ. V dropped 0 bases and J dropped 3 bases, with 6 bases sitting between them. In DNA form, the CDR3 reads TGCGCCAGCAGCTTGGGTCGGGACACCGGGGAGCTGTTTTTT. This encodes CASSLGRDTGELFF.

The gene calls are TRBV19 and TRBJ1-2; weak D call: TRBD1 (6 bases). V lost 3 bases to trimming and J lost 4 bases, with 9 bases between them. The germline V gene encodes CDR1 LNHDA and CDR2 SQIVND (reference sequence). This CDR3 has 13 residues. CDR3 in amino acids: CASSMIGGYGYTF. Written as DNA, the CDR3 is TGTGCCAGTAGTATGATAGGGGGCTATGGCTACACCTTC.

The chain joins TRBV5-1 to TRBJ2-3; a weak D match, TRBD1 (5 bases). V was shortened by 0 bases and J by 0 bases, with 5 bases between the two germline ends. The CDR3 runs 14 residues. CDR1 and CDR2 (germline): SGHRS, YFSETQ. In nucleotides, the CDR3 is TGCGCCAGCAGCTTGGACAGGAGCACAGATACGCAGTATTTT. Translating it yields CASSLDRSTDTQYF.

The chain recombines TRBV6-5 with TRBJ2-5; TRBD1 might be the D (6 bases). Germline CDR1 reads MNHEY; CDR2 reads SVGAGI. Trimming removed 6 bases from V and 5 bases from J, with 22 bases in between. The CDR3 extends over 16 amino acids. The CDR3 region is CASSYPRGGAGETQYF. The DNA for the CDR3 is TGTGCCAGCAGCTACCCGAGAGGGGGAGCAGGGGAGACCCAGTACTTC.

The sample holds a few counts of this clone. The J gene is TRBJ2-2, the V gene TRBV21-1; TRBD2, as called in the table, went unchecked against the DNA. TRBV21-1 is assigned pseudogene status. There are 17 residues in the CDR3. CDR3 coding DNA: TGTGCCAGCAGCAAAAGGACTAGCGGGGGGACCACCGGGGAGCTGTTTTTT. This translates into CASSKRTSGGTTGELFF.

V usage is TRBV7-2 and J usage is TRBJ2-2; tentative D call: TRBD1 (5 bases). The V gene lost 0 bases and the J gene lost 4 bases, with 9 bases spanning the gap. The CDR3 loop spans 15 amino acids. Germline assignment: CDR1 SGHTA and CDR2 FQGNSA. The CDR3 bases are TGTGCCAGCAGCTTAGCAGGGGTGGTCACCGGGGAGCTGTTTTTT. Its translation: CASSLAGVVTGELFF.